This T cell receptor beta chain was found in a study of T cell changes during pregnancy in multiple sclerosis. Trimming removed 0 bases from V and 0 bases from J, with 6 bases in between. Looked up from germline, CDR1 is LGHNA and CDR2 is YNFKEQ. CDR3 length: 15 residues. Clones were sequenced by immunoSEQ multiplex PCR, and TCRdb holds only the in-frame ones, with some missing. The sample carries fewer than 25,000 clones, around 90% recorded once. The chain is built from TRBV4-2 and TRBJ2-4; possible D gene TRBD1, 5 bases. The specimen was CD4+ T cells from peripheral blood mononuclear cells, collected in the third trimester of pregnancy. The receptor was derived from a female donor in good health, enrolled as a control in a pregnancy study. The CDR3 region is CASSQEGPAKNIQYF. In DNA form, the CDR3 reads TGTGCCAGCAGCCAAGAGGGGCCAGCCAAAAACATTCAGTACTTC.